The 15 T cell receptor beta chains in this list originate from one sample, sequenced in a study of cytomegalovirus exposure and HLA in healthy donors. Use of 60 Vbeta and 13 Jbeta primers characterized the PCR. The protocol was immunoSEQ multiplex PCR, while the TCRdb copy is restricted to in-frame clones and leaves out a portion. This table holds some 190,000 clones, around four fifths found once. The sequenced sample consisted of PBMCs. These receptors were taken from a boy aged 2 to 9 in good health and CMV-seronegative.

The chain carries TRBV5-6 and TRBJ2-2; 9 nucleotides line up with TRBD2. The CDR3 runs 16 residues. After removal of 0 bases from V and 4 bases from J, the junction contained 4 bases not matched to a gene. Germline CDR1 SGHDT, CDR2 YYEEEE. The CDR3 nucleotides read TGTGCCAGCAGCTTGGGGCGAGCGGGGGGCACCGGGGAGCTGTTTTTT. Translating gives CASSLGRAGGTGELFF.

The sample holds one count of this clone. The chain recombines TRBV2 with TRBJ1-2; 7 bases fit TRBD1. From germline, CDR1 is SNHLY and CDR2 FYNNEI. This CDR3 has 15 amino acids. The J segment lost 1 base and the V segment lost 6 bases, leaving 8 bases of the junction unmatched. This CDR3 reads CASRSRQGLNYGYTF. The CDR3, as DNA: TGTGCCAGCAGATCACGACAGGGCCTTAACTATGGCTACACCTTC.

This chain connects TRBV30 to TRBJ1-1; TRBD1 matches 9 bases. V was pared by 5 bases and J by 0 bases, with 13 bases of the junction left unmatched. The CDR3 contains 17 residues. Germline CDR1 GTSNPN, CDR2 SVGIG (reference sequence). CDR3 coding DNA: TGTGCCTGGGCCGCCCACGGGACAGGGCCAATGAACACTGAAGCTTTCTTT. This encodes CAWAAHGTGPMNTEAFF. Drawing the rest from reference TRBV30 and TRBJ1-1, the complete variable domain is SQTIHQWPATLVQPVGSPLSLECTVEGTSNPNLYWYRQAAGRGLQLLFYSVGIGQISSEVPQNLSASRPQDRQFILSSKKLLLSDSGFYLCAWAAHGTGPMNTEAFFGQGTRLTVV.

The count of this clone is one. Written as DNA, the CDR3 is TGTGCCAGCAGCTTAACAGGGACTAACACCGGGGAGCTGTTTTTT. This sequence encodes CASSLTGTNTGELFF. The V gene is TRBV7-3, the J gene TRBJ2-2; D perhaps matches TRBD2 (6 bases). This CDR3 has 15 residues. V dropped 0 bases and J dropped 2 bases, with 7 bases sitting between them. CDR1 and CDR2 from the germline V gene are SGHTA and FQGTGA.

The rearrangement joins TRBV5-4 to TRBJ1-2; 11 nucleotides match TRBD1. Germline lookup yields CDR1 SGHNT and CDR2 YYREEE (reference sequence). The CDR3 is 12 residues long. With V trimmed by 4 bases and J by 14 bases, 7 bases remained unmatched. The CDR3 spells CASSPGTGGKTF. CDR3 nucleotide sequence: TGTGCCAGCAGCCCCGGGACAGGGGGAAAAACCTTC. The full variable domain, in which reference TRBV5-4 and TRBJ1-2 provide the parts outside the CDR3, is ETGVTQSPTHLIKTRGQQVTLRCSSQSGHNTVSWYQQALGQGPQFIFQYYREEENGRGNFPPRFSGLQFPNYSSELNVNALELDDSALYLCASSPGTGGKTFGSGTRLTVV.

V and J are TRBV5-5 and TRBJ2-1; TRBD1 is a possible D gene (5 bases). This CDR3 has 15 amino acids. V shed 4 bases and J shed 0 bases, with 11 bases lying between them. Germline V gene data show CDR1 as SGHKS and CDR2 as YYEKEE (reference sequence). The chain's CDR3 is CASSADTYSYNEQFF. The CDR3 nucleotides read TGTGCCAGCAGCGCGGACACCTACTCCTACAATGAGCAGTTCTTC.

V and J are TRBV28 and TRBJ2-4, with D possibly matching TRBD2 (6 bases). Germline CDR1 and CDR2: MDHEN and SYDVKM. This CDR3 has 16 amino acids. V lost 3 bases and J lost 2, with 14 bases in between. CDR3 residues: CASSLGQGGSKNIQYF. The CDR3 DNA sequence: TGTGCCAGCAGTTTGGGGCAGGGAGGTTCCAAAAACATTCAGTACTTC.

The J gene is TRBJ2-1, the V gene TRBV7-8; 10 positions match TRBD2. The length of the CDR3 is 15 residues. V lost 2 bases to trimming and J lost 6 bases; unmatched junction nucleotides: 4. CDR1 and CDR2 (germline): SGHVS, FQNEAQ. Here the CDR3 DNA reads TGTGCCAGCAGCTTACTAGCGGGAGTAGGCAATGAGCAGTTCTTC. It yields the protein CASSLLAGVGNEQFF.

The chain employs TRBV13 and TRBJ2-6, with D tentatively TRBD2 (8 bases). The length of the CDR3 is 16 residues. Germline V lookup: CDR1 PRHDT, CDR2 FYEKMQ (reference sequence). V dropped 4 bases and J dropped 4 bases, with 14 bases sitting between them. The CDR3 nucleotides read TGTGCCAGCAGCTCGGGAGGGGGCGTAGGGGCCAACGTCCTGACTTTC. This encodes CASSSGGGVGANVLTF.

The rearrangement links TRBV6-5 to TRBJ2-3, with D possibly being TRBD1 (6 bases). Trimming pared 5 bases from V and 7 bases from J, leaving 13 bases between. The CDR3 contains 13 residues. From germline, CDR1 is MNHEY and CDR2 SVGAGI. Here the CDR3 reads CASSGDNGHTQYF. CDR3 DNA sequence: TGTGCCAGCAGTGGGGACAACGGGCATACGCAGTATTTT.

With regard to this clone: Compared with germline, one end of the junction differs, possibly owing to a read error. The V and J genes are TRBV4-1 and TRBJ1-3; D is possibly TRBD1 (5 bases). The CDR3 is 16 amino acids. Germline V gives CDR1 MGHRA, CDR2 YSYEKL. DNA of the CDR3: TGCGCCAGCAGCAAAGAGGGGAGAGGGACTGGAAACACCATATATTTT. It codes for CASSKEGRGTGNTIYF.

This chain joins TRBV9 and TRBJ1-3; D ambiguous. CDR3 length equals 15 residues. V dropped 0 bases and J dropped 5 bases, with 12 bases sitting between them. Germline V gene sequence: CDR1 SGDLS, CDR2 YYNGEE. The CDR3 DNA reads TGTGCCAGCAGCGTAGGTGATGGGCAGAGAAACACCATATATTTT. Encoded protein: CASSVGDGQRNTIYF.

V usage is TRBV7-9 and J usage is TRBJ2-1, with D perhaps TRBD2 (7 bases). V was cut by 1 base and J by 5 bases, with 12 bases left in between. Germline V gene lookup returns CDR1 SEHNR and CDR2 FQNEAQ (reference sequence). CDR3 length equals 15 residues. In DNA, the CDR3 is TGTGCCAGCAGCTTAGGTGGGGGGGCCCACAATGAGCAGTTCTTC. This gives the protein CASSLGGGAHNEQFF.

This clone showed up just a few times. The chain has TRBV6-5 and TRBJ1-2, with D maybe TRBD1 (5 bases). The V and J ends lost 4 bases and 9 bases respectively, with 15 bases between them. Germline lookup yields CDR1 MNHEY and CDR2 SVGAGI. The CDR3 runs to 13 residues. The CDR3 coding sequence is TGTGCCAGCAGTTCAGACAGTGGTGAAAGCTACACCTTC. This gives the protein CASSSDSGESYTF.

The CDR3 DNA is TGTGCCAGCAGCTTAGTCGGGGGGGGCGGCTACACCTTC. Translated, it gives CASSLVGGGGYTF. The chain recombines TRBV7-2 with TRBJ1-2; D may be TRBD1 (6 bases). V shed 1 base and J shed 8 bases, with 11 bases lying between them. The CDR3 sequence is 13 residues long. Germline V lookup: CDR1 SGHTA, CDR2 FQGNSA.